Here is one T cell receptor beta chain with its context. Its antigen is still unknown. Qualities for individual bases were not recorded, and no much larger clone is one base off. This entry belongs to a study of blood T cell repertoires in COVID-19 (dated by TCRdb to about 2020). A note on the overall study: Samples covering the acute and convalescent phases of COVID-19 were provided by collaborators in the United States, Italy and Spain. The material from the prospective study consisted of cDNA or gDNA derived from T cells, B-cell-depleted T cells, or PBMCs. Subjects who had been exposed to COVID-19, were actively infected with it, or had recovered from it provided the deeply sampled blood TCRbeta repertoires that made up the dataset. The repertoires were made available in a free public database intended to serve as a resource for research on the immune response to SARS-CoV-2. The samples were drawn from the first 160 participants of the ongoing ImmuneRACE study and from under 1,500 subjects provided by 6 global collaborators. Nearly every sample came with metadata listing a de-identified subject ID, COVID-19 status, age in years and sex. Where available, HLA class I and class II types were obtained from metadata supplied by the sample provider rather than from assay-based typing. General conclusions and limits of the study: The quantity of clinical and demographic metadata differed by source and by participant and was supplied without curation.

Taken from cysteine to phenylalanine, the CDR3 has 13 residues. CDR3 DNA is the only sequence kept; it has 39 bases, read in frame from the first base. V is shortened by 8 bases, J by 5 bases, and the region joining them spans 13 bases. The germline V gene encodes CDR1 SNHLY and CDR2 FYNNEI. At one collaborating source in Seattle, patients were enrolled during active infection and were followed longitudinally through the course of disease. Collaborating institutions collected whole blood in K2EDTA tubes following their own protocols. For TCRbeta analysis, collaborator samples were shipped as frozen whole blood, as isolated PBMCs, or as DNA extracted from either sample type. TCRbeta CDR3 regions were amplified from genomic DNA by means of the immunoSEQ Assay, a bias-controlled multiplex PCR. The study's processing was this. The number of nucleated cells in each sample was estimated from the amplification of reference gene primers within the assay. To quantify the absolute abundance of each unique TCRbeta CDR3 rearrangement, sequence reads were collapsed and filtered. For each sample, productive Simpson clonality was calculated as the square root of Simpson's diversity index over productive rearrangements. The clones in this table, taken by TCRdb from immuneACCESS, are in-frame only. Not every clone is retained; where verified, under half of the shortfall comes from an unresolved V gene, and the cause of the rest is unknown. The DNA was the basis for D and trimming; V, J and clone size are from that table. Present in this sample are a few hundred thousand clones, approximately 90% of which were seen just once. Jointly, the top ten make up roughly 0.84% of the sample.

Material: peripheral blood. In this chain, TRBV2 is recombined with TRBJ1-5; a tentative D call is TRBD1 (5 bases match). The sequence was collected from a man aged 18 to 35 with COVID-19, enrolled during active disease. This receptor carries the CDR3 CASVGTEDQPQHF. The DNA sequence is as follows: TGTGCCAGCGTTGGGACTGAGGATCAGCCCCAGCATTTT. The CDR3, completed at both ends by the reference TRBV2 and TRBJ1-5 genes, gives the full variable domain EPEVTQTPSHQVTQMGQEVILRCVPISNHLYFYWYRQILGQKVEFLVSFYNNEISEKSEIFDDQFSVERPDGSNFTLKIRSTKLEDSAMYFCASVGTEDQPQHFGDGTRLSIL.